Here is one TCR beta chain with its context. How the authors handled the data: How many nucleated cells were present was estimated from reference gene primer amplification. Data came from immunoSEQ multiplex PCR; TCRdb stores just in-frame clones and leaves some out. V and J calls and clone size are given by that table; D and trimming were obtained from the DNA. The sample has about 160,000 clones, around 84% seen once. The sample originates from a study of blood T cell repertoires in COVID-19. V shed 5 bases and J shed 0 bases, with 17 bases lying between them. The length of the CDR3 is 16 residues. The germline CDR1 and CDR2 sequences are SGDLS and YYNGEE.

The TCR originated in a human donor with acute or convalescent COVID-19. The donor label of this sample is uncertain. J is TRBJ1-2 and V is TRBV9; a possible D gene is TRBD1 (6 bases). Input material: peripheral blood. CDR3 sequence: CASSRRGDIANYGYTF. DNA for the CDR3: TGTGCCAGCAGTCGCCGAGGGGACATAGCTAACTATGGCTACACCTTC. Filled out from reference TRBV9 and TRBJ1-2, the complete variable domain reads DSGVTQTPKHLITATGQRVTLRCSPRSGDLSVYWYQQSLDQGLQFLIQYYNGEERAKGNILERFSAQQFPDLHSELNLSSLELGDSALYFCASSRRGDIANYGYTFGSGTRLTVV.